One T cell receptor (beta chain) is described in this entry. Some clones are missing from TCRdb's copy, which holds only in-frame ones; the method was immunoSEQ multiplex PCR. The sample holds some 390,000 clones, 89% seen once. This specimen comes from a study of blood T cell repertoires in COVID-19. This CDR3 comprises 15 residues. Germline V gene data show CDR1 as LGHNA and CDR2 as YSLEER. Deletions cut 2 bases from V and 4 bases from J, with 15 bases between. The V call is TRBV4-3, the J call TRBJ2-7, with D possibly matching TRBD1 (6 bases). The clonotype comes from a middle-aged woman with COVID-19, enrolled during active disease. Source material: peripheral blood. CDR3 DNA: TGCGCCAGCAGCCAACTAAAAGGGGGAGCTTACGAGCAGTACTTC. It specifies CASSQLKGGAYEQYF.